The 16 T cell receptor beta chains presented below share a single source sample, sequenced in a study of Ad26.COV2.S vaccination and SARS-CoV-2 variants. Assay: immunoSEQ multiplex PCR; the TCRdb copy retains only in-frame clones and omits some. The table records 300,000 to 400,000 clones, about 91% of them present only once. Sequencing was performed on peripheral blood, taken after recovery from COVID-19. These receptors were collected from a human donor who had recovered from COVID-19.

The chain is built from TRBV6-6 and TRBJ1-2, with 9 bases matching TRBD1. CDR3 length equals 16 residues. V lost 2 bases and J lost 4; bases outside the gene matches: 8. Per germline, CDR1 MNHNY and CDR2 SVGAGI (reference sequence). Here the CDR3 reads CASSYGGQGLIYGYTF. DNA of the CDR3: TGTGCCAGCAGTTACGGGGGACAGGGCCTAATCTATGGCTACACCTTC.

This chain joins TRBV5-1 and TRBJ1-2; D gene uncertain. Germline values: CDR1 SGHRS, CDR2 YFSETQ. Deletions cut 5 bases from V and 8 bases from J, with 19 bases between. The CDR3 runs 14 residues. As DNA, the CDR3 is TGCGCCAGCAGTATAGGATGGGGATTGGGAGGCTACACCTTC. It is translated as CASSIGWGLGGYTF.

This sequence joins TRBV5-6 and TRBJ2-7; tentatively, D is TRBD2 (5 bases). Trimming removed 3 bases at V and 1 base at J, with 8 bases between. Per germline, CDR1 SGHDT and CDR2 YYEEEE. The CDR3 is 13 amino acids. The CDR3 nucleotides read TGTGCCAGCAGCTACGGGGTTTCCTACGAGCAGTACTTC. It codes for CASSYGVSYEQYF.

For this clone: The junction departs from the called germline gene at one end, perhaps through a read error. Additional DNA sequences in this sample encode the identical CDR3. The chain has TRBV7-9 and TRBJ1-2; D unclear. The CDR3 is 12 amino acids. Germline CDR1 and CDR2: SEHNR and FQNEAQ (reference sequence). The CDR3 region is CASSLAEAGYTF. The CDR3 DNA follows: TGTGCCAGTAGCTTAGCGGAGGCTGGCTACACCTTC. Variable domain in full (rest from reference TRBV7-9 and TRBJ1-2): DTGVSQNPRHKITKRGQNVTFRCDPISEHNRLYWYRQTLGQGPEFLTYFQNEAQLEKSRLLSDRFSAERPKGSFSTLEIQRTEQGDSAMYLCASSLAEAGYTFGSGTRLTVV.

The chain uses TRBV14 and TRBJ2-5; D perhaps matches TRBD2 (6 bases). Germline CDR1 SGHDN, CDR2 FVKESK. V was cut by 2 bases and J by 2 bases, with 12 bases left in between. The CDR3 sequence is 15 residues long. CDR3 sequence reads: CASSQRRGGQETQYF. In DNA, the CDR3 is TGTGCCAGCAGCCAAAGAAGGGGAGGACAAGAGACCCAGTACTTC.

The chain is built from TRBV5-1 and TRBJ2-1; D unclear. The CDR3 covers 16 residues. Germline CDR1 SGHRS, CDR2 YFSETQ. Trimming took 0 bases from V and 5 from J, leaving 15 bases between them. CDR3 sequence reads: CASSLGRIKLDNEQFF. As DNA, the CDR3 is TGCGCCAGCAGCTTGGGCCGGATTAAACTCGACAATGAGCAGTTCTTC.

The genes are TRBV4-1 and TRBJ2-7; D unresolved. Per the germline V gene, CDR1 is MGHRA and CDR2 is YSYEKL. The length of the CDR3 is 13 residues. Trimming took 0 bases from V and 4 from J, leaving 7 bases between them. The CDR3 loop reads CASSQDSLYEQYF. DNA for the CDR3: TGCGCCAGCAGCCAAGATAGCTTATACGAGCAGTACTTC.

Of note for this clone: Mismatch with germline at one junction end may stem from a read error. The chain employs TRBV15 and TRBJ1-2; TRBD1 agrees at 8 bases. Per the germline V gene, CDR1 is LNHNV and CDR2 is YYDKDF (reference sequence). CDR3 length: 15 amino acids. The CDR3 DNA reads TGTGCCACCAGCAGAGAACAGGGGGTCAGGGATGGCTACATCTTC. It encodes CATSREQGVRDGYIF.

V is TRBV7-2 and J is TRBJ2-5; 8 bases align to TRBD2. Per germline, CDR1 SGHTA and CDR2 FQGNSA. V dropped 5 bases and J dropped 5; count of bases not matched to a gene: 10. CDR3 length equals 15 residues. CDR3 in amino acids: CASSPPGGRLETQYF. The CDR3, as DNA: TGTGCCAGCAGCCCACCGGGGGGGCGTCTGGAGACCCAGTACTTC.

The rearrangement uses TRBV27 and TRBJ1-4, with D hard to call. The CDR3 loop spans 15 amino acids. Germline-derived CDR1 and CDR2 are MNHEY and SMNVEV (reference sequence). Deletions cut 4 bases from V and 8 bases from J, with 17 bases between. DNA of the CDR3: TGTGCCAGCAGTTCCCTGGGAGGGATGGGCGAAAAACTGTTTTTT. Residues: CASSSLGGMGEKLFF.

The gene calls are TRBV7-2 and TRBJ2-5, with D possibly TRBD2 on 5 matching bases. The CDR3 consists of 13 residues. CDR1 is SGHTA and CDR2 is FQGNSA in the germline V gene. The V and J ends lost 5 bases and 4 bases respectively, with 11 bases between them. The CDR3 DNA reads as TGTGCCAGCAGCCAGACTACGTCAGAGACCCAGTACTTC. Protein product: CASSQTTSETQYF.

V gene TRBV24-1 combines with J gene TRBJ1-6, with 7 bases that match TRBD1. Germline CDR1 reads KGHDR; CDR2 reads SFDVKD. The CDR3 spans 16 residues. Trimming at V came to 0 bases and at J to 8 bases, leaving 6 bases not matched to a gene. CDR3 protein: CATSDLRRTGDSPLHF. The CDR3 DNA is TGTGCCACCAGTGATTTGCGGAGGACAGGAGATTCACCCCTCCACTTT.

The DNA for the CDR3 is TGCGCCAGCAGCTTGATGGCGGGGGAGAACACTGAAGCTTTCTTT. Translating gives CASSLMAGENTEAFF. The chain uses TRBV5-1 and TRBJ1-1, with a possible D match to TRBD1 (5 bases). Trimming removed 1 base at V and 1 base at J, with 11 bases between. CDR1 and CDR2 from the germline V gene are SGHRS and YFSETQ. The length of the CDR3 is 15 residues. Supplemented by reference TRBV5-1 and TRBJ1-1, the full variable domain reads KAGVTQTPRYLIKTRGQQVTLSCSPISGHRSVSWYQQTPGQGLQFLFEYFSETQRNKGNFPGRFSGRQFSNSRSEMNVSTLELGDSALYLCASSLMAGENTEAFFGQGTRLTVV.

This clone is a singleton in its sample. The chain combines TRBV21-1 with TRBJ2-5; the table's D call, TRBD1, has no DNA check behind it. TRBV21-1 has pseudogene status. The CDR3 contains 16 residues. For the CDR3, the DNA is TGTGCCAGCGTTTGTTTTGGGGGCGGGCCGAAAGAGACCCAGTACTTC. Translating gives CASVCFGGGPKETQYF.

This clone was observed once. The V and J genes are TRBV27 and TRBJ1-1; D is unclear. The CDR3 length is 18 residues. The V and J ends lost 0 bases and 0 bases respectively, with 17 bases between them. Germline assignment: CDR1 MNHEY and CDR2 SMNVEV (reference sequence). The CDR3 region is CASSLSIGSIRMNTEAFF. In nucleotides, the CDR3 is TGTGCCAGCAGTTTATCGATCGGCAGCATAAGGATGAACACTGAAGCTTTCTTT.

V and J are TRBV19 and TRBJ1-1; D not resolved. Germline values: CDR1 LNHDA, CDR2 SQIVND (reference sequence). The V and J ends lost 6 bases and 0 bases respectively, with 14 bases between them. CDR3 size: 15 residues. CDR3 coding DNA: TGTGCCAGTAGAAGACAAGTAAGCCTGAACACTGAAGCTTTCTTT. It translates to CASRRQVSLNTEAFF.